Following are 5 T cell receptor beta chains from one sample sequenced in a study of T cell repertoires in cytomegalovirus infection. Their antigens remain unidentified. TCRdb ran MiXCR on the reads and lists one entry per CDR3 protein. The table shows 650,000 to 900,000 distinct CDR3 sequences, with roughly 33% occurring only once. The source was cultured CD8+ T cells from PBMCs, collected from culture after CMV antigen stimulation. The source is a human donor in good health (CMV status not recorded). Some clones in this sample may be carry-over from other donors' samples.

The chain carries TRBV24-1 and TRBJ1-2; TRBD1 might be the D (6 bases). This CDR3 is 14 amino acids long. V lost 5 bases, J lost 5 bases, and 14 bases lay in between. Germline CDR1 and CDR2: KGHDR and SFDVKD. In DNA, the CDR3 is TGTGCCACCAGTGGCACCGGGACAAGTTATGGCTACACCTTC. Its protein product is CATSGTGTSYGYTF.

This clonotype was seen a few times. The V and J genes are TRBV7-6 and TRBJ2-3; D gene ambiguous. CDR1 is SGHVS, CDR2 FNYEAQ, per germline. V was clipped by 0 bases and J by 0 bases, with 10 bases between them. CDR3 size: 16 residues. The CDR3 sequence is CASSLAPGPSTDTQYF. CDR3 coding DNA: TGTGCCAGCAGCTTAGCGCCAGGACCTAGCACAGATACGCAGTATTTT.

CDR3 sequence reads: CASSFGRTGVEQYV. The CDR3 coding sequence is TGTGCCAGCAGCTTTGGAAGGACAGGGGTCGAGCAGTACGTC. This chain uses TRBV11-3 with TRBJ2-7; 9 nucleotides agree with TRBD1. Germline CDR1 reads SGHNT; CDR2 reads YENEEA. The CDR3 has 14 amino acids. Germline trimming cut 3 bases from V and 6 bases from J; bases unmatched to any gene: 6.

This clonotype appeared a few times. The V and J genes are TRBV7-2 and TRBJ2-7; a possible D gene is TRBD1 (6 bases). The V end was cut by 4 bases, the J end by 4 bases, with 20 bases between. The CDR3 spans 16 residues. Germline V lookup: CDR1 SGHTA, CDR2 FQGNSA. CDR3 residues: CASSYLYRDKSYEQYF. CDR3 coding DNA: TGTGCCAGCAGCTACTTATACCGGGACAAGAGTTACGAGCAGTACTTC. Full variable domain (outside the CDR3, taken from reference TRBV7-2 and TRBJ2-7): GAGVSQSPSNKVTEKGKDVELRCDPISGHTALYWYRQSLGQGLEFLIYFQGNSAPDKSGLPSDRFSAERTGGSVSTLTIQRTQQEDSAVYLCASSYLYRDKSYEQYFGPGTRLTVT.

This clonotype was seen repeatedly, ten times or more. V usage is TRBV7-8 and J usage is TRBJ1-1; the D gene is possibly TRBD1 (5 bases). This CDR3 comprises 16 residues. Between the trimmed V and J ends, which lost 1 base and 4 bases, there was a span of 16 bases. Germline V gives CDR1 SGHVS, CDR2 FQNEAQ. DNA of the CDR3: TGTGCCAGCAGCTTAGATGGGCCGGGGCTGGGCACTGAAGCTTTCTTT. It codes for CASSLDGPGLGTEAFF.